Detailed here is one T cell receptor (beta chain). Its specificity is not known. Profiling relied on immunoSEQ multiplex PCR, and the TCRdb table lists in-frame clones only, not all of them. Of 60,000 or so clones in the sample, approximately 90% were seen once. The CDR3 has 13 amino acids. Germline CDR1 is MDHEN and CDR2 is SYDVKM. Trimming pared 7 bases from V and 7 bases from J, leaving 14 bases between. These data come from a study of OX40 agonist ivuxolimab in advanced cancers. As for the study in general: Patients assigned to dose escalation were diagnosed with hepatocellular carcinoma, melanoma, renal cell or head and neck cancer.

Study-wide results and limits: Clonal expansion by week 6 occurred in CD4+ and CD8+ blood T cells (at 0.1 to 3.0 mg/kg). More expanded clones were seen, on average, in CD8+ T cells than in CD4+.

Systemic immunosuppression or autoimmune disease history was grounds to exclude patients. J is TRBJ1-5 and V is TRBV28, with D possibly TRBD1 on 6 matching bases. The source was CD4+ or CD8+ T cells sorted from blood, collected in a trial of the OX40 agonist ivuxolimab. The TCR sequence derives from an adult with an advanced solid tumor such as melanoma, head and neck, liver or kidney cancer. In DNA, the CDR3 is TGTGCCAGCAAGGCGGGGGGCAGCCAGCCCCAGCATTTT. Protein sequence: CASKAGGSQPQHF.